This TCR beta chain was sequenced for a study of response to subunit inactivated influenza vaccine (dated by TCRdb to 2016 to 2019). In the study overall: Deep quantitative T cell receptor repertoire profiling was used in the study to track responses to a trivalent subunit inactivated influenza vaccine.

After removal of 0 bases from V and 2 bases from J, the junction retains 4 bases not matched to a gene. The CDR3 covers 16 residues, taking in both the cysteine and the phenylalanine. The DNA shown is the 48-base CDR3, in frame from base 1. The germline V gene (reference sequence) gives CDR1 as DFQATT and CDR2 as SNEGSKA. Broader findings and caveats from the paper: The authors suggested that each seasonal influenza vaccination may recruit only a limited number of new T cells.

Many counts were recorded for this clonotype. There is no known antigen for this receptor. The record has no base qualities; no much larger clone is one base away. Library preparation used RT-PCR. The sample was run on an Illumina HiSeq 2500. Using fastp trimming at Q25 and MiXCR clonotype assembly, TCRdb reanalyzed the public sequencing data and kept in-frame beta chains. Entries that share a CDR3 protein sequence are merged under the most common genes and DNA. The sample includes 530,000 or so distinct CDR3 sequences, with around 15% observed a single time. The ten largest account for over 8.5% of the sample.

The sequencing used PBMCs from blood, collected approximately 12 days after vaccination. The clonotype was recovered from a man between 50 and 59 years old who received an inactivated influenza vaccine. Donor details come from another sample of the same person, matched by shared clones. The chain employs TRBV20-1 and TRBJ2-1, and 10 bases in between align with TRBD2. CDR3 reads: CSARDLAGATYNEQFF. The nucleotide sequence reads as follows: TGCAGTGCTAGAGACCTAGCGGGGGCGACCTACAATGAGCAGTTCTTC.